This T cell receptor (beta chain) was captured by sequencing in a study of blood T cell repertoires in COVID-19. Study-wide context: The United States, Italy and Spain supplied acute and convalescent COVID-19 samples. From T cells, B-cell-depleted T cells, or PBMCs came the material, which was cDNA or gDNA.

Original analysis: Amplification from reference gene primers served as the basis for estimated nucleated cell counts. Here immunoSEQ multiplex PCR was the method, and the copy in TCRdb shows in-frame clones only, minus some. V and J calls and clone size are as listed in that table; D and trimming were resolved from the DNA. Here the sample spans 70,000 to 80,000 clones, about 87% being singletons. CDR1 PRHDT and CDR2 FYEKMQ come from the germline V gene (reference sequence). CDR3 length: 13 amino acids. V shed 4 bases and J shed 3 bases, with 10 bases lying between them. V and J are TRBV13 and TRBJ2-7; D call uncertain. Sequencing input: peripheral blood. The source of this sequence is a woman between 50 and 59 years old with acute or convalescent COVID-19. The CDR3 spells CASSSSDFYEQYF. The DNA of the CDR3 is TGTGCCAGCAGCTCTTCAGACTTCTACGAGCAGTACTTC.